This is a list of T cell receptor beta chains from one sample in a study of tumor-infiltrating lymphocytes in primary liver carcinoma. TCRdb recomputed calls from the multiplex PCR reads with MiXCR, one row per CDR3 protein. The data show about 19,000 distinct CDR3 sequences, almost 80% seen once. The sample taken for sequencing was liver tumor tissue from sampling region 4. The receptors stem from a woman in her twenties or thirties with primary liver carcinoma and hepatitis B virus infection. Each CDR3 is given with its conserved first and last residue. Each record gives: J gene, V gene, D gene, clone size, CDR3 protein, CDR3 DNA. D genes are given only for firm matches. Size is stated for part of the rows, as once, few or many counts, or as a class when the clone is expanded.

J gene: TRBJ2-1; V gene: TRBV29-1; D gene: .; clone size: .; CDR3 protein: CSAGRQGTNDQFF; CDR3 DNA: TGCAGTGCCGGAAGGCAGGGAACCAATGACCAGTTCTTC
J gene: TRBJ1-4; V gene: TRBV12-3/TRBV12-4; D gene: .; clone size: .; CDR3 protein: CASGPGLYNEKLFF; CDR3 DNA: TGTGCCAGTGGTCCCGGACTGTACAATGAAAAACTGTTTTTT
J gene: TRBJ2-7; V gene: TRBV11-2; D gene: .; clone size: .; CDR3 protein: CVSRIGYHEHYF; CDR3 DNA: TGTGTCAGCCGCATAGGCTACCACGAGCATTACTTC
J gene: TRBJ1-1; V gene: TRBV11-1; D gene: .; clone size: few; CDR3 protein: CASSFGQGYIEALF; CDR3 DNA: TGTGCCAGCAGTTTCGGGCAGGGCTACATTGAAGCTCTCTTT
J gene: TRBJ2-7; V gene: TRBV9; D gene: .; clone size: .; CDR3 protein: CASSVGSGIGDYEQYF; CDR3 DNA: TGTGCCAGTAGCGTAGGGTCCGGGATAGGGGACTACGAGCAGTACTTC
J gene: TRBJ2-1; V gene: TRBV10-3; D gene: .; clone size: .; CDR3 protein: CVISPAATRDEQLF; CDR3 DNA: TGTGTCATCAGCCCCGCGGCGACCCGGGATGAGCAGCTCTTC
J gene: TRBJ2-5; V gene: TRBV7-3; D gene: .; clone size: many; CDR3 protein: CASSLGGAQETQYF; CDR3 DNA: TGTGCCAGCAGCTTAGGGGGGGCTCAAGAGACCCAGTACTTC
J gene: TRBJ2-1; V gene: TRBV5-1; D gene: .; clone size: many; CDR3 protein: CASSLRAEGYEQFF; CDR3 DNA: TGCGCCAGCAGCCTGAGGGCGGAGGGGTATGAGCAGTTCTTC
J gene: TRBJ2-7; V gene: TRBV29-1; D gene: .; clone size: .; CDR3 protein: CTLESFVYEQYF; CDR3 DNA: TGCACCCTTGAAAGTTTCGTGTACGAGCAGTACTTC
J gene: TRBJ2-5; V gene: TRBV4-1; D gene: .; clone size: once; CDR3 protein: CASSHCGGRTETRYF; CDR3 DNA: TGTGCCAGCAGCCACTGCGGGGGTAGGACAGAGACCCGGTACTTC
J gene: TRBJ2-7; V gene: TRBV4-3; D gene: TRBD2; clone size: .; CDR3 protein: CVISQAVTGGHISYEQYF; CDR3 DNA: TGTGTCATCAGCCAAGCTGTGACGGGGGGTCACATTAGCTACGAGCAGTACTTC
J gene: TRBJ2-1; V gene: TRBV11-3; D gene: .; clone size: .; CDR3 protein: CAGSLDLAGSSYSEQSF; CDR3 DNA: TGCGCCGGCAGCTTAGATCTGGCAGGGAGCTCCTACAGTGAGCAGTCCTTC
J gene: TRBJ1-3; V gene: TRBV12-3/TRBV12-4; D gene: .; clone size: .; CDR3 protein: CVSSQTGDRNTIYF; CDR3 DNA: TGTGTCAGTAGCCAGACAGGTGACAGGAACACCATATATTTT
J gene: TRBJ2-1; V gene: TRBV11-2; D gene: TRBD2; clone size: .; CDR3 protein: CGSSLVQRGENEEFF; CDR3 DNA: TGTGGCAGCAGCTTAGTCCAGCGGGGGGAAAATGAGGAGTTCTTC
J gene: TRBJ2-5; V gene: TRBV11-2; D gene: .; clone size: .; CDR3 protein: CASSSPESCEAQYF; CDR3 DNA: TGCGCCAGCAGCTCCCCGGAGAGCTGTGAGGCCCAGTACTTC
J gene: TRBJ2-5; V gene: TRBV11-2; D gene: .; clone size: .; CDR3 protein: CASSLESEGTQYF; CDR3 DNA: TGTGCCAGCAGCTTAGAATCCGAGGGGACCCAGTACTTC